Below, one T cell receptor beta chain is given with its context. Its antigen is not known. This table comes from immunoSEQ multiplex PCR, and its TCRdb copy is limited to in-frame clones, with some not included. This table holds a few hundred thousand clones, roughly 88% found once. Trimming shortened V by 0 bases and J by 8 bases, and 12 bases separated the two germline ends. This CDR3 region has 15 residues. Germline CDR1 and CDR2: SGHRS and YFSETQ. These data come from a study of cytomegalovirus exposure and HLA in healthy donors. Study as a whole: A later analysis reported the same platform for the roughly 120 validation repertoires and the approximately 670 first-cohort repertoires. Study-wide findings and caveats: It was reportedly the case that the classifier diagnosed cytomegalovirus status with high specificity and sensitivity. Specificity of a few CMV-associated chains for CMV antigens was verified in vitro.

Donors came from a validation cohort of over 100 subjects, distinct from the first 666-subject cohort. This chain connects TRBV5-1 to TRBJ1-6; D is possibly TRBD1 (6 bases). The sample consisted of PBMCs. The origin of this receptor is a man aged 30 to 39 in good health and CMV-seronegative. CDR3 region: CASSLEGGLYSPLHF. In DNA form, the CDR3 reads TGCGCCAGCAGCTTGGAGGGGGGACTATATTCACCCCTCCACTTT.